The 4 T cell receptor beta chains given below trace back to one sample, sequenced in a study of cytomegalovirus exposure and HLA in healthy donors. The primer mix had 60 Vbeta and 13 Jbeta primers. TCRdb's table, derived via immunoSEQ multiplex PCR, lists solely in-frame clones and lacks some. The table has 150,000 to 200,000 clones, about four fifths seen once. The sample was PBMCs. The receptors were gathered from a man aged 45-65 years in good health and CMV-seronegative.

The J gene is TRBJ1-2, the V gene TRBV18, with D hard to call. V was pared by 3 bases and J by 4 bases, with 21 bases between. The CDR3 sequence is 17 residues long. Germline V gene sequence: CDR1 KGHSH, CDR2 LQKENI. The CDR3 spells CASSPARGRVLAYGYTF. The CDR3, as DNA: TGTGCCAGCTCACCCGCACGGGGTAGGGTGTTGGCCTATGGCTACACCTTC.

The gene calls are TRBV4-1 and TRBJ1-2; D may be TRBD1 (5 bases). Germline V CDR1 and CDR2: MGHRA, YSYEKL. The length of the CDR3 is 20 residues. Trimming removed 1 base at V and 2 bases at J, with 26 bases between. The CDR3 is CASSQGYPPSRQSLNYGYTF. Written as DNA, the CDR3 is TGCGCCAGCAGCCAAGGTTATCCCCCCTCGAGACAGTCCTTGAACTATGGCTACACCTTC.

This chain uses TRBV11-1 with TRBJ1-4; D possibly corresponds to TRBD1 (5 bases). The germline V gene has CDR1 SGHAT and CDR2 FQDESV (reference sequence). V was trimmed by 5 bases and J by 4 bases, leaving 14 bases between them. This CDR3 comprises 15 residues. CDR3 sequence: CASSPEPDSNEKLFF. The CDR3 DNA follows: TGTGCCAGCAGCCCGGAACCCGACAGTAATGAAAAACTGTTTTTT.

This chain connects TRBV30 to TRBJ2-5; D is uncertain. The germline V and J ends were trimmed by 2 bases and 6 bases, with 13 bases remaining between them. Germline assignment: CDR1 GTSNPN and CDR2 SVGIG (reference sequence). CDR3 length: 13 residues. The CDR3, as DNA: TGTGCCTGGAGTACGGGTGGTAGGAAGACCCAGTACTTC. It is translated as CAWSTGGRKTQYF. Full variable domain (rest looked up from reference TRBV30 and TRBJ2-5): SQTIHQWPATLVQPVGSPLSLECTVEGTSNPNLYWYRQAAGRGLQLLFYSVGIGQISSEVPQNLSASRPQDRQFILSSKKLLLSDSGFYLCAWSTGGRKTQYFGPGTRLLVL.